This T cell receptor beta chain was sequenced during a study of blood T cells in healthy people across ages. General study results and limits: The study found more naive CD4+ cells and higher diversity in long-lived than aged donors.

Per-sample PBMC isolation yielded at least 6.5 million cells. The authors ran a second PCR of 7 to 11 cycles using a sample-barcoded 5' primer and a J-beta primer mix. Carrying 12 random nucleotides, a template-switch adaptor labeled each individual cDNA molecule. All samples gave at least 3 million CDR3-containing paired-end reads. TCRdb independently ran MiXCR on the 5' RACE reads; one entry per CDR3 protein. This sample yields 850,000 to 1,000,000 distinct CDR3 sequences, of which roughly 51% are seen a single time; about a fifth belongs to the top ten. About this clonotype itself: As yet, its antigen is unknown.

Germline V gene data show CDR1 as LNHNV and CDR2 as YYDKDF (reference sequence). The CDR3 length is 16 residues. The germline V and J ends were trimmed by 0 bases and 0 bases, with 6 bases remaining between them. The V call is TRBV15, the J call TRBJ2-6; D is ambiguous. Source material: blood. The TCR sequence derives from an older woman in good health. CDR3 DNA: TGTGCCACCAGCAGAGATTCAGGCTCTGGGGCCAACGTCCTGACTTTC. Amino acid sequence: CATSRDSGSGANVLTF.